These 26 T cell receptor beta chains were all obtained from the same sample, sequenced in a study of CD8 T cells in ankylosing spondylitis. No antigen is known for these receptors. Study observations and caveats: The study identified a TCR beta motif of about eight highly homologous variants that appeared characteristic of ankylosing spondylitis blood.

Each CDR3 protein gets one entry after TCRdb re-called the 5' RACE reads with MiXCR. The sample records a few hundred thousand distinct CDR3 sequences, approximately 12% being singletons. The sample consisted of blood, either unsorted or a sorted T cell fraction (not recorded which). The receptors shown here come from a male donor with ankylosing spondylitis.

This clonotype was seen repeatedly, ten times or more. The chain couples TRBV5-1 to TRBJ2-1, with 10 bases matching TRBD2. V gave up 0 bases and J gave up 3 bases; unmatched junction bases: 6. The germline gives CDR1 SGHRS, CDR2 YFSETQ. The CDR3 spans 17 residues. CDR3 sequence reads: CASSLAGLAALYNEQFF. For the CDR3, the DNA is TGCGCCAGCAGCTTGGCCGGACTAGCGGCCCTCTACAATGAGCAGTTCTTC.

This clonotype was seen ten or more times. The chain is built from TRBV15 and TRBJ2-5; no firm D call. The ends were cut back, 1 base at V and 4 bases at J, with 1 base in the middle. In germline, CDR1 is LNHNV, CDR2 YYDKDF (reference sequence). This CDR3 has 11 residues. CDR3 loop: CATSRGETQYF. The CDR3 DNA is TGTGCCACCAGCAGAGGAGAGACCCAGTACTTC.

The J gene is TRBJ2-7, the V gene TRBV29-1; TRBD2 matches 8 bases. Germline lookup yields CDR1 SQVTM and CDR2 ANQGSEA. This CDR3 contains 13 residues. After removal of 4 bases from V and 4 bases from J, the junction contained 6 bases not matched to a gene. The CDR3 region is CSVAGTSRYEQYF. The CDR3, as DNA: TGCAGCGTTGCCGGGACTAGTCGTTACGAGCAGTACTTC.

The CDR3 is CASSNGGRMETQYF. The CDR3 coding sequence is TGTGCCAGCAGCAATGGGGGGCGCATGGAGACCCAGTACTTC. The rearrangement joins TRBV21-1 to TRBJ2-5; TRBD1 is the table's D call, not checked against the DNA. TRBV21-1 is a pseudogene locus. The CDR3 contains 14 residues.

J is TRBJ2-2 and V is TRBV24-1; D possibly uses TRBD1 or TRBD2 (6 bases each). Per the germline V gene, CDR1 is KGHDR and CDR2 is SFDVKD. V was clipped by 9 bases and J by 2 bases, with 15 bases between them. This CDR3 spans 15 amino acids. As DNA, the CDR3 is TGTGCCACCGGGGGGCCCGGGCCTAACACCGGGGAGCTGTTTTTT. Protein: CATGGPGPNTGELFF.

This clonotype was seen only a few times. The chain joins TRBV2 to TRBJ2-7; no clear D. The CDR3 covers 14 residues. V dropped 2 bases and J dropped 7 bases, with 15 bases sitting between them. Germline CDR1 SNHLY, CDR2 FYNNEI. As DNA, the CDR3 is TGTGCCAGCAGTGAAAATATTCGACTTCTGGAGCAGTACTTC. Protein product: CASSENIRLLEQYF. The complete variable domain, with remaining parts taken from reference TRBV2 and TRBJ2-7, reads EPEVTQTPSHQVTQMGQEVILRCVPISNHLYFYWYRQILGQKVEFLVSFYNNEISEKSEIFDDQFSVERPDGSNFTLKIRSTKLEDSAMYFCASSENIRLLEQYFGPGTRLTVT.

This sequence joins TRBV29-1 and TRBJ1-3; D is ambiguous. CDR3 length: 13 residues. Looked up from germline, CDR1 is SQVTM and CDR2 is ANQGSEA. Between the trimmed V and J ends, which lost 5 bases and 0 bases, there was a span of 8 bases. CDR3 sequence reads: CSVLGSSGNTIYF. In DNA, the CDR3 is TGCAGCGTTCTAGGGAGCTCTGGAAACACCATATATTTT.

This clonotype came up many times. CDR3 coding DNA: TGTGCCATCAGCCAACAGGGACCCGGGGGCCCCTACGAGCAGTACTTC. Amino acid sequence: CAISQQGPGGPYEQYF. This chain links TRBV10-3 with TRBJ2-7; D is tentatively TRBD1 or TRBD2 (6 bases each). CDR1 and CDR2 (germline): ENHRY, SYGVKD. The CDR3 covers 16 residues. The V and J ends lost 6 bases and 2 bases respectively, with 20 bases between them.

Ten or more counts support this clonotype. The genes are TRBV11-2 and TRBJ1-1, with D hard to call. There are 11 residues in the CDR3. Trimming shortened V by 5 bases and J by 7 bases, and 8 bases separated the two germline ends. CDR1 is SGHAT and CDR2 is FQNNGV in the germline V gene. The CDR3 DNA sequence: TGTGCCAGCAGCCGTTCAATTGAAGCTTTCTTT. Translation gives CASSRSIEAFF.

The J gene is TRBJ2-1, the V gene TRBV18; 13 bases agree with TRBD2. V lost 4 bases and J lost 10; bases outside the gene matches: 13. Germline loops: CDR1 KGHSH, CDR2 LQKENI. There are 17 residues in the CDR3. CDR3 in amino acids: CASSLRTSGSSGEEQFF. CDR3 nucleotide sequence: TGTGCCAGCTCACTCCGGACTAGCGGGAGCTCCGGGGAGGAGCAGTTCTTC.

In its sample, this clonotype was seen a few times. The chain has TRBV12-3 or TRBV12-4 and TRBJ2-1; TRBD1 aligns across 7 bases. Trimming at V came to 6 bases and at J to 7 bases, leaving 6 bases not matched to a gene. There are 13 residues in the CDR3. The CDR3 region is CASRRGPANEQFF. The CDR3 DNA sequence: TGTGCCAGCAGGAGGGGGCCGGCAAATGAGCAGTTCTTC.

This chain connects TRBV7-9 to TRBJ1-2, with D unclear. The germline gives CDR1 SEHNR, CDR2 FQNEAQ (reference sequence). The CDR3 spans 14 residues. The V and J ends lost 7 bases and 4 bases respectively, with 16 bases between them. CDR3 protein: CASISTGGSYGYTF. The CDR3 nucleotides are TGTGCCAGCATCTCGACGGGAGGGAGCTATGGCTACACCTTC.

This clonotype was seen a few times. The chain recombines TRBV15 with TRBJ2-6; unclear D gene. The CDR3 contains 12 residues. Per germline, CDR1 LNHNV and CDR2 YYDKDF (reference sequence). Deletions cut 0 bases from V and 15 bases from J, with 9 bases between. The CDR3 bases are TGTGCCACCAGCAGAGATATACCCCCCCTGACTTTC. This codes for CATSRDIPPLTF.

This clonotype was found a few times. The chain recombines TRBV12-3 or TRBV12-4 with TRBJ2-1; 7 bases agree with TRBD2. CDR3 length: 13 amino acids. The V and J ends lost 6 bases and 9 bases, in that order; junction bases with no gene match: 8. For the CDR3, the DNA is TGTGCCAGCAGCCCTGTTGGGAGGGGTGAGCAGTTCTTC. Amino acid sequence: CASSPVGRGEQFF.

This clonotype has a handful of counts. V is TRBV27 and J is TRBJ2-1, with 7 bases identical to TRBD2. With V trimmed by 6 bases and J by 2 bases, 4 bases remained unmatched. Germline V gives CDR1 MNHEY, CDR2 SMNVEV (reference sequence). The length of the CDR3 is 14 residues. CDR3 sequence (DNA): TGTGCCAGCAGACCGGGGGGACCCTACAATGAGCAGTTCTTC. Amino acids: CASRPGGPYNEQFF.

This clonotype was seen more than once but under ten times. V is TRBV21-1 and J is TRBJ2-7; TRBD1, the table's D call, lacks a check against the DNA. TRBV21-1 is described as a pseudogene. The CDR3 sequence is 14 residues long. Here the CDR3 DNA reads TGTGCCAGCAGCACCCCGGGGGGGGCATACGAGCAGTACGTC. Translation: CASSTPGGAYEQYV.

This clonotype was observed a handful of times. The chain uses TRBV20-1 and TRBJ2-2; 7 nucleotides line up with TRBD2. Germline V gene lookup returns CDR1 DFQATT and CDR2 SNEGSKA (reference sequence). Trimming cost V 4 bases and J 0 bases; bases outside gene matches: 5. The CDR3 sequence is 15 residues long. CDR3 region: CSATSSGPNTGELFF. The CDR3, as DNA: TGCAGTGCTACGTCTAGCGGTCCGAACACCGGGGAGCTGTTTTTT.

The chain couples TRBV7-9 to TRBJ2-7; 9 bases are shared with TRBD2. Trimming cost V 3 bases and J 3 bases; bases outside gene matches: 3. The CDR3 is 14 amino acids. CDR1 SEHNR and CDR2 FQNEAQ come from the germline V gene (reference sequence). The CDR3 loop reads CASSFSGRVYEQYF. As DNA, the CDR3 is TGTGCCAGCAGCTTTAGCGGGAGAGTCTACGAGCAGTACTTC.

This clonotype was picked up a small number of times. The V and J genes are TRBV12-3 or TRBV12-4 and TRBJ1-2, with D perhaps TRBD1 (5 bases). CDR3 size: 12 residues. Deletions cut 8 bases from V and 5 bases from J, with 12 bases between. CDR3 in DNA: TGTGCCAGCGACGGGGGGGAATATGGCTACACCTTC. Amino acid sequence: CASDGGEYGYTF.

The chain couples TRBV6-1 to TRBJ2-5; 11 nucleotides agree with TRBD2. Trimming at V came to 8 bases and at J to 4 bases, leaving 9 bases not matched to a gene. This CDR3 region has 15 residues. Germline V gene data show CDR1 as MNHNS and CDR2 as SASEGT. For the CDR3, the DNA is TGTGCCAGCGCTATAGCGGGAGGGCGGAGAGAGACCCAGTACTTC. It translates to CASAIAGGRRETQYF.

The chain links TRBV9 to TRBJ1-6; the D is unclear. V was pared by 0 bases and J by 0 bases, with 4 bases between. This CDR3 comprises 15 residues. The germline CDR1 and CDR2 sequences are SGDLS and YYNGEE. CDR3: CASSVGSSYNSPLHF. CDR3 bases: TGTGCCAGCAGCGTAGGGAGCTCCTATAATTCACCCCTCCACTTT.

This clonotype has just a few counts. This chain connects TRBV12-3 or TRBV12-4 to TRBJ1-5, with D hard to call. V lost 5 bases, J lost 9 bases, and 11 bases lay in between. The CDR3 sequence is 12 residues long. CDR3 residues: CASSPRLGPQHF. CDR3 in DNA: TGTGCCAGCAGTCCCCGGCTCGGGCCCCAGCATTTT.

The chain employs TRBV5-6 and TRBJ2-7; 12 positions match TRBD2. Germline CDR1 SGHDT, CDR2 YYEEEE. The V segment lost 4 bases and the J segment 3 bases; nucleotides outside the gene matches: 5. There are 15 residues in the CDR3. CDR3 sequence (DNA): TGTGCCAGCAGCCCCGGACTAGCGGGGATCTACGAGCAGTACGTC. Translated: CASSPGLAGIYEQYV.

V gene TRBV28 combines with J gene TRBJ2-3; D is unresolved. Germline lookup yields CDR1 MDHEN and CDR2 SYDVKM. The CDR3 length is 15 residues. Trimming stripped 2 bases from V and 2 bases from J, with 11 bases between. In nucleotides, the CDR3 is TGTGCCAGCAGTTTAAGGGTGACCCACACAGATACGCAGTATTTT. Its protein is CASSLRVTHTDTQYF.

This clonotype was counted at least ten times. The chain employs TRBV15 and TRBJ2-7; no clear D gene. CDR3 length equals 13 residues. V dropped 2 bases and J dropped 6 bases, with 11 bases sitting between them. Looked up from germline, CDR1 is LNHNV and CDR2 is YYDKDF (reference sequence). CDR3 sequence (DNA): TGTGCCACCAGCAGATCCCGGGCTGCCGAGCAGTACTTC. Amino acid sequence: CATSRSRAAEQYF.

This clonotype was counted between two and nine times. The CDR3 region is CASRPTNNSPLHF. In nucleotides, the CDR3 is TGTGCCAGTCGACCAACTAACAATTCACCCCTCCACTTT. This sequence joins TRBV6-1 and TRBJ1-6; D is unresolved. The CDR3 length is 13 residues. The V gene lost 9 bases and the J gene lost 7 bases, with 13 bases spanning the gap. Germline CDR1 is MNHNS and CDR2 is SASEGT.